This TCR beta chain derives from a study of shared clonotypes between healthy human individuals. Overall study results and limits: Estimated richness values were generally larger in naive subsets than in memory subsets. Sequencing depth was a factor that was expected to affect clonotype sharing among donors.

Concerning this clone: The antigen is unknown.

This CDR3 comprises 14 residues. Germline V CDR1 and CDR2: KGHSH, LQKENI. The V gene lost 2 bases and the J gene lost 2 bases, with 10 bases spanning the gap. This table comes from immunoSEQ multiplex PCR, and its TCRdb copy is limited to in-frame clones, with some not included. The repertoire holds 1,100,000 or so clones, with approximately 78% as singletons. Sequencing was done on a sample of memory CD4+ T cells from PBMCs. Subset described: CD45RA-negative fraction. The sequence came from a man aged 18 to 29 in good health. Some clones in this sample may be carry-over from other donors' samples. This chain uses TRBV18 with TRBJ2-7; the D is unclear. CDR3 in amino acids: CASSPSITTYEQYF. In nucleotides, the CDR3 is TGTGCCAGCTCACCATCTATTACTACCTACGAGCAGTACTTC.